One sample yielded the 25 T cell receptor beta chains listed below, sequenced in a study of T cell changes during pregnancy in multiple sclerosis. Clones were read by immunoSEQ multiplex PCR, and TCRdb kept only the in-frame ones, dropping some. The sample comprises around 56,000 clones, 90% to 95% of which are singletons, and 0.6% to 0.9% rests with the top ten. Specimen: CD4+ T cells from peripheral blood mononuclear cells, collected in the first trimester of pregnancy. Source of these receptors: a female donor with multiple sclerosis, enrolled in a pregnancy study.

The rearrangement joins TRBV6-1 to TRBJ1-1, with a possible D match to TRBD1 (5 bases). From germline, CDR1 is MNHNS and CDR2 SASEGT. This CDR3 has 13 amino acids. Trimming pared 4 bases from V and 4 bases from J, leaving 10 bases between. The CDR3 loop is CASSVGQGTEAFF. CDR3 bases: TGTGCCAGCAGTGTGGGTCAGGGCACTGAAGCTTTCTTT.

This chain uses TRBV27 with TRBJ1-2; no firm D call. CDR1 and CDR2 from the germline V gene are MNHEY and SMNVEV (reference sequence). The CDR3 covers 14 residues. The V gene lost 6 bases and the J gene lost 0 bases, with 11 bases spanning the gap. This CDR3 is CASSPRSPNYGYTF. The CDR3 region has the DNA TGTGCCAGCAGCCCTCGGTCCCCTAACTATGGCTACACCTTC.

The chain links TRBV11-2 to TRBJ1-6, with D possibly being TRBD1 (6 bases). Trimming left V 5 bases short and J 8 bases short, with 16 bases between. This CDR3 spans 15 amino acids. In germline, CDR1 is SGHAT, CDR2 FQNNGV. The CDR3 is CASSTSGGRYSPLHF. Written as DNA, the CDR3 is TGTGCCAGCAGCACCTCCGGGGGGCGGTATTCACCCCTCCACTTT.

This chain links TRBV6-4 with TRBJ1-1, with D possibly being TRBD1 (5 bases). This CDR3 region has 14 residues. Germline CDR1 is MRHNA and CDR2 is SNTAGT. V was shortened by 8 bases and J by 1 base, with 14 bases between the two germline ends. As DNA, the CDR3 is TGTGCCAGCCGGGGGGGACCCTGGAACACTGAAGCTTTCTTT. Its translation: CASRGGPWNTEAFF.

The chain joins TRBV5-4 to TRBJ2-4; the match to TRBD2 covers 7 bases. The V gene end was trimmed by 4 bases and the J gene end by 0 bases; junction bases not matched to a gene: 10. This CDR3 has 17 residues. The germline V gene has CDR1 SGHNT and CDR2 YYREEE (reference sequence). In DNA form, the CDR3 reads TGTGCCAGCAGCCCCGGCGGCGGCGGGGGAGCCAAAAACATTCAGTACTTC. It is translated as CASSPGGGGGAKNIQYF.

The CDR3, as DNA: TGTGCCAGCAGCTCCCAGGGGGCTGGAAACACCATATATTTT. Translated: CASSSQGAGNTIYF. The chain has TRBV11-2 and TRBJ1-3, with 7 bases identical to TRBD1. Trimming cost V 4 bases and J 2 bases; bases outside gene matches: 2. The CDR3 consists of 14 residues. The germline gives CDR1 SGHAT, CDR2 FQNNGV.

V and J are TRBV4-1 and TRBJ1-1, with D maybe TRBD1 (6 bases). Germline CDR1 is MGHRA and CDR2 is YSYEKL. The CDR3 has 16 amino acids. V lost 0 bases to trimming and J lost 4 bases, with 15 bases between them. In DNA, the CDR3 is TGCGCCAGCAGCCAAGATGTGGGCAGGGGTGGCACTGAAGCTTTCTTT. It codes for CASSQDVGRGGTEAFF.

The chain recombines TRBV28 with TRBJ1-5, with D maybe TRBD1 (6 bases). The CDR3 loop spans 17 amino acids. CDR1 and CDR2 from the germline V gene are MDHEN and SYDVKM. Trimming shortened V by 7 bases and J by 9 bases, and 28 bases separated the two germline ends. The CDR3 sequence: CASTSNRAPGGYLPQHF. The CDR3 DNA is TGTGCCAGCACCTCCAACAGGGCCCCGGGGGGGTATCTGCCCCAGCATTTT.

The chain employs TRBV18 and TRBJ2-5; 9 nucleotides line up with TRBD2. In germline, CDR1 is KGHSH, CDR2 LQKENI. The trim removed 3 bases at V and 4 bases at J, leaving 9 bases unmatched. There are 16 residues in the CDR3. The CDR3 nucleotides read TGTGCCAGCTCACCCAGAGAAGCGGGGGGCGGAGAGACCCAGTACTTC. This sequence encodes CASSPREAGGGETQYF. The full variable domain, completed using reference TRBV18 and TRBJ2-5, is NAGVMQNPRHLVRRRGQEARLRCSPMKGHSHVYWYRQLPEEGLKFMVYLQKENIIDESGMPKERFSAEFPKEGPSILRIQQVVRGDSAAYFCASSPREAGGGETQYFGPGTRLLVL.

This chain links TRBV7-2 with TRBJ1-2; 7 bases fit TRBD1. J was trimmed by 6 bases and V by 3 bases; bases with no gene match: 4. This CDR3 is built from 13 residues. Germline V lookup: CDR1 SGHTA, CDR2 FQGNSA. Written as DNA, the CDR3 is TGTGCCAGCAGCTTGAGCCAGGGGGATGGCTACACCTTC. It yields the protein CASSLSQGDGYTF.

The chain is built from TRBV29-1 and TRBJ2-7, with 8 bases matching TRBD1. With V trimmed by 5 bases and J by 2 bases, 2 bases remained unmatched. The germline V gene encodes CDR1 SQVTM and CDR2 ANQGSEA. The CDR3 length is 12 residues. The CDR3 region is CSVRQGPYEQYF. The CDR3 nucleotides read TGCAGCGTTAGACAGGGGCCCTACGAGCAGTACTTC.

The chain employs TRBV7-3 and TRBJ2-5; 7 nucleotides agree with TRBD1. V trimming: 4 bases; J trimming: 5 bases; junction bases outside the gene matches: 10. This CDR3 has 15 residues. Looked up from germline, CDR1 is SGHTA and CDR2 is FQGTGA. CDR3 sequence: CASSSGGTGLETQYF. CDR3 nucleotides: TGTGCCAGCAGCTCAGGGGGAACAGGGTTGGAGACCCAGTACTTC.

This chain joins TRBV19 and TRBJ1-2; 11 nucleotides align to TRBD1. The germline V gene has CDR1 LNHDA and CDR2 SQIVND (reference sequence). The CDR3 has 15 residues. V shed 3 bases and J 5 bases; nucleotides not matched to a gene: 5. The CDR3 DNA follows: TGTGCCAGTAGTATCCGGACAGGGGGCTCGTATGGCTACACCTTC. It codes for CASSIRTGGSYGYTF.

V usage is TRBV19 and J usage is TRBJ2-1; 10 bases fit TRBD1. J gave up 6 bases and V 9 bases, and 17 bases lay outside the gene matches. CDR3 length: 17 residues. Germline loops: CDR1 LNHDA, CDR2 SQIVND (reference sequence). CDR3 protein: CASQKKRTGGMINEQFF. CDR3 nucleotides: TGTGCCAGCCAGAAGAAGAGGACAGGGGGAATGATCAATGAGCAGTTCTTC.

The CDR3 reads CASSLGDRPHGYTF. The DNA of the CDR3 is TGCGCCAGCAGCTTGGGGGACAGGCCGCATGGCTACACCTTC. This chain joins TRBV5-1 and TRBJ1-2; TRBD1 matches at 8 bases. The CDR3 has 14 amino acids. V lost 0 bases and J lost 6; bases outside the gene matches: 4. Looked up from germline, CDR1 is SGHRS and CDR2 is YFSETQ.

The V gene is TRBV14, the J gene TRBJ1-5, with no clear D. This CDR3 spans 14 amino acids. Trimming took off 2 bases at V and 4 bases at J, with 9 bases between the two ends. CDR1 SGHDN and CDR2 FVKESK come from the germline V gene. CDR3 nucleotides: TGTGCCAGCAGCCAATCGAGCCTTAATCAGCCCCAGCATTTT. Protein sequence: CASSQSSLNQPQHF.

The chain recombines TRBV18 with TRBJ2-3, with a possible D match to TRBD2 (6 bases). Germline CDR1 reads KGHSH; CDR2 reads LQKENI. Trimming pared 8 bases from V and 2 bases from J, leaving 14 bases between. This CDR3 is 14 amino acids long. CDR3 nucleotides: TGTGCCAGCCCCGGCGGGGCCACCACAGATACGCAGTATTTT. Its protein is CASPGGATTDTQYF.

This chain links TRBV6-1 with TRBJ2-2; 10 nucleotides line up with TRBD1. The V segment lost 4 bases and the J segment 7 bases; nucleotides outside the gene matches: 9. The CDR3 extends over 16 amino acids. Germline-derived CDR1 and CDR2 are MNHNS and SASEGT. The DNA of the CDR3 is TGTGCCAGCAGTGCAGACCGGGACAGGGGCGGCGGGGAGCTGTTTTTT. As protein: CASSADRDRGGGELFF.

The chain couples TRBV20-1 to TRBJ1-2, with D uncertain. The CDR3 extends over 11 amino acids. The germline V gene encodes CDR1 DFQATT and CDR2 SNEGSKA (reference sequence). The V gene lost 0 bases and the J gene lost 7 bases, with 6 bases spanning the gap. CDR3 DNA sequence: TGCAGTGCTAGAGATTCCGGTGGCTACACCTTC. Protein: CSARDSGGYTF.

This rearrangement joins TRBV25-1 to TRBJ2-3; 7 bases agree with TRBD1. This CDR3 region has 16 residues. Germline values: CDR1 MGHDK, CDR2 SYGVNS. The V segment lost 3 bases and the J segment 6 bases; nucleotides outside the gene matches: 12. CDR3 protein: CASSEQTGTLLDTQYF. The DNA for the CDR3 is TGTGCCAGCAGTGAGCAGACAGGGACCCTGTTGGATACGCAGTATTTT.

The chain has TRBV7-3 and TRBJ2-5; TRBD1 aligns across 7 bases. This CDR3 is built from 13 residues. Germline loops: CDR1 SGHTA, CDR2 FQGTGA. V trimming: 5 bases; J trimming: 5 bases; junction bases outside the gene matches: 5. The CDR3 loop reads CASSRQGGETQYF. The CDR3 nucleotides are TGTGCCAGCAGCCGACAGGGTGGGGAGACCCAGTACTTC.

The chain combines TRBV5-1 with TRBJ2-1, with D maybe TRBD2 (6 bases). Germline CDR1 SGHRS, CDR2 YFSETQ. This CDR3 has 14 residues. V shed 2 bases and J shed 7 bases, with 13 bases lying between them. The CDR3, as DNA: TGCGCCAGCAGCTTAGACAGACTAGTTAATGAGCAGTTCTTC. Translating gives CASSLDRLVNEQFF.

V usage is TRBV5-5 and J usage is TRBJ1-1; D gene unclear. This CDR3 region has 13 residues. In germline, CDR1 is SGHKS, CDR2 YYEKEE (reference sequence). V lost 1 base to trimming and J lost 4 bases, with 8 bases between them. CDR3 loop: CASSLYLSTEAFF. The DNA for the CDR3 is TGTGCCAGCAGCTTGTACTTGAGCACTGAAGCTTTCTTT.

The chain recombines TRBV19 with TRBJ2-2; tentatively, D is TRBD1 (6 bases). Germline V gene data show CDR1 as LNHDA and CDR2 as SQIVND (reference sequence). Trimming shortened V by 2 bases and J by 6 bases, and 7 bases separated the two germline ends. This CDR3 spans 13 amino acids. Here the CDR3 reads CASSIKGAGELFF. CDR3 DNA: TGTGCCAGTAGTATAAAGGGGGCCGGGGAGCTGTTTTTT.

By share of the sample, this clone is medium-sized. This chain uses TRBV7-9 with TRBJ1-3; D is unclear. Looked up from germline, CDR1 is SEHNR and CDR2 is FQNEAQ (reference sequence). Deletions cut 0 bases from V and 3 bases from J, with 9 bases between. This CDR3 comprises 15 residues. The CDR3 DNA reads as TGTGCCAGCAGCTTAGCGGCCGGGGATGGAAACACCATATATTTT. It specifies CASSLAAGDGNTIYF.